The entry below gives a single T cell receptor (beta chain) sequence along with its context. Its antigen is currently not known. Per-base qualities were not stored, and no clone one base away is much larger. Trimming takes 0 bases from V and 0 bases from J, and the germline ends sit 9 bases apart. CDR3 length: 15 amino acids, cysteine to phenylalanine. Only the CDR3 region is kept as DNA, spanning 45 bases read in frame from base 1. The germline V gene yields SGHRS for CDR1 and YFSETQ for CDR2. What the treatment or condition label conveys for this sample: about 20 received Ad26.COV2.S at low or high dose, single or two shots; 5 received placebo; per-sample allocation not given. For vaccine and placebo recipients, repertoires were sequenced using samples collected on day 63 after the first injection. Between 29 July and 7 August 2020, Cohort 1b enrolled 25 adults aged 18-55 years at one site in Boston, USA. Ad26.COV2.S was a replication-incompetent adenovirus type 26 vector expressing a prefusion-stabilized SARS-CoV-2 spike protein from the original Wuhan strain.

This record comes from a study of Ad26.COV2.S vaccination and SARS-CoV-2 variants (dated by TCRdb to the early 2020s). Regarding the complete study: Vaccine-arm donors came from COV1001, a multicentre, randomized, double-blind, placebo-controlled phase I-IIa trial of Ad26.COV2.S in healthy adults. Dosing of Ad26.COV2.S was intramuscular, at either 5x10^10 or 1x10^11 viral particles, delivered as one shot or as two shots spaced 56 days apart. Blinding of investigators to trial group allocation was maintained during experiments and outcome assessment. A total of around 32 samples were included in the TCR-sequenced set, comprising about 20 Ad26.COV2.S vaccine recipients, 5 placebo recipients and 8 SARS-CoV-2 convalescent individuals. Trial participants were randomized into five groups of five, in which low-dose or high-dose Ad26.COV2.S was given once or twice, or placebo was given on both occasions. The specificity and breadth of SARS-CoV-2-reactive T cell receptors after Ad26.COV2.S vaccination were assessed by TCRbeta repertoire sequencing.

Paper-wide results and their limitations: Vaccine and placebo recipients had similar non-spike TCR breadth, a finding consistent with the vaccine containing only spike. Compared with placebo recipients, Ad26.COV2.S recipients showed higher spike-specific TCR breadth (P = 0.0014). After vaccination, substantial breadth of spike-specific CD8+ and CD4+ T cell responses was reported. Comparing responses between vaccine doses or regimens was not something the study was powered to do. The authors noted that the TCR breadth and depth analyses may have underestimated total T cell responses.

The immunoSEQ Assay was used to sequence TCRbeta CDR3 regions. After extraction, genomic DNA underwent amplification by bias-controlled multiplex PCR, followed by high-throughput sequencing. The authors processed their data as follows. To quantify the absolute abundance of every unique TCRbeta CDR3 region, sequences were collapsed and filtered. T cell fraction was estimated by normalization of TCRbeta template counts to usable DNA, with usable DNA being measured through amplification of reference genes present in all nucleated cells. Repertoire TCRs were annotated as SARS-CoV-2-specific by exact matching of V gene, CDR3 amino acid sequence and J gene to a known reactive TCR set. The reference SARS-CoV-2 TCR set was derived from MIRA and filtered for enrichment in COVID-19-positive ImmuneCODE repertoires, a step that removed public or cross-reactive TCRs. Using the MIRA antigens, annotated TCRs were further analysed by specific ORF or by position within an ORF. Breadth was defined as annotated unique rearrangements over total unique productive rearrangements; depth was the summed frequency of those rearrangements. Two-sided Wilcoxon rank-sum tests were applied when comparing TCR breadth between groups. The table was pulled from immuneACCESS by TCRdb, which kept in-frame rearrangements only. Such tables lose some clones; where checked, under half of the loss comes from unresolved V genes, and the rest has no known cause. V, J and clone size are taken as reported in that table, and D and trimming were inferred from the DNA itself. Within this sample are around 380,000 clones, with approximately 91% of them counted one time only. 3% to 4.5% of the sample is in the top ten clones.

The receptor was derived from a person between 18 and 65 years old who received the Ad26.COV2.S COVID-19 vaccine or a placebo. The sample in question was peripheral blood, obtained in a trial of Ad26.COV2.S vaccine versus placebo. The rearranged segments are TRBV5-1 and TRBJ1-1; the D gene identity is not certain. The CDR3 amino acid sequence is: CASSLGAGLNTEAFF. The nucleotides read TGCGCCAGCAGCTTGGGGGCTGGCTTGAACACTGAAGCTTTCTTT.